A single sample gave rise to the 9 T cell receptor beta chains below, sequenced in a study of shared T cell receptors in the human thymus. TCRdb's table, derived via immunoSEQ multiplex PCR, lists solely in-frame clones and lacks some. Here the sample spans 600,000 to 900,000 clones, approximately 85% being singletons. These same records also appear under a second study, on human thymus T cells.

The sequenced material came from thymocytes. The origin of the receptors is a girl younger than two with a congenital heart defect.

The chain is built from TRBV19 and TRBJ2-3; D is unresolved. This CDR3 comprises 13 residues. Trimming shortened V by 4 bases and J by 2 bases, and 7 bases separated the two germline ends. Germline V gene data show CDR1 as LNHDA and CDR2 as SQIVND (reference sequence). Here the CDR3 DNA reads TGTGCCAGTAGTACCTCCTTCACAGATACGCAGTATTTT. This encodes CASSTSFTDTQYF.

The chain is built from TRBV11-2 and TRBJ1-6; 10 positions agree with TRBD1. Trimming cost V 3 bases and J 10 bases; bases outside gene matches: 3. Germline-derived CDR1 and CDR2 are SGHAT and FQNNGV. The CDR3 length is 14 residues. The CDR3 loop reads CASSLRTGGSPLHF. Written as DNA, the CDR3 is TGTGCCAGCAGCTTGCGGACAGGGGGGTCACCCCTCCACTTT.

The chain couples TRBV2 to TRBJ2-3, with TRBD2 identical over 7 bases. The CDR3 has 19 residues. J was trimmed by 6 bases and V by 3 bases; bases with no gene match: 21. Germline V lookup: CDR1 SNHLY, CDR2 FYNNEI. CDR3 residues: CASSDWRGERGVRWDTQYF. The DNA of the CDR3 is TGTGCCAGCAGTGATTGGCGGGGTGAACGGGGGGTTAGGTGGGATACGCAGTATTTT. The complete variable domain, with remaining parts taken from reference TRBV2 and TRBJ2-3, reads EPEVTQTPSHQVTQMGQEVILRCVPISNHLYFYWYRQILGQKVEFLVSFYNNEISEKSEIFDDQFSVERPDGSNFTLKIRSTKLEDSAMYFCASSDWRGERGVRWDTQYFGPGTRLTVL.

V gene TRBV27 combines with J gene TRBJ2-7; possibly TRBD1 for D (6 bases). V was cut by 5 bases and J by 4 bases, with 12 bases left in between. The CDR3 contains 13 residues. Germline CDR1 MNHEY, CDR2 SMNVEV (reference sequence). The CDR3 DNA reads TGTGCCAGCAGTCCCCAGGGGCGGTACGAGCAGTACTTC. Translation: CASSPQGRYEQYF.

Comments on this clone: One end of the junction varies from germline; a read error may be responsible. This rearrangement joins TRBV18 to TRBJ1-5; 7 bases are shared with TRBD1. CDR1 and CDR2 (germline): KGHSH, LQKENI. The CDR3 consists of 15 residues. The CDR3 protein is CASSPQGPGNQPQHF. CDR3 coding DNA: TGTGCCAGCTCCCCACAGGGGCCGGGCAATCAGCCCCAGCATTTT.

The rearrangement uses TRBV23-1 and TRBJ1-6, with 12 positions matching TRBD1. TRBV23-1 is assigned to the ORF class and has an uncertain function. Losses at the gene ends were 4 bases for V and 7 bases for J; bases not matched to a gene: 11. CDR3 length equals 18 residues. The CDR3 nucleotides read TGCGCCAGCAGTCTATCTGGGACAGGGGGCAATCGGAATTCACCCCTCCACTTT. This sequence encodes CASSLSGTGGNRNSPLHF.

The CDR3 DNA sequence: TGCGCCAGCGGGGGAACAGGGAGCGAAAAACTGTTTTTT. Translating gives CASGGTGSEKLFF. This sequence joins TRBV10-2 and TRBJ1-4, with a weak D call TRBD1 (6 bases). Trimming pared 8 bases from V and 8 bases from J, leaving 15 bases between. This CDR3 has 13 residues. Germline CDR1 WSHSY, CDR2 SAAADI.

The rearrangement links TRBV2 to TRBJ1-1; possible D gene TRBD1, 5 bases. V lost 0 bases and J 0 bases, leaving 14 bases between the germline ends. In germline, CDR1 is SNHLY, CDR2 FYNNEI. The CDR3 is made up of 17 amino acids. CDR3 in amino acids: CASSEAQDTKLNTEAFF. DNA for the CDR3: TGTGCCAGCAGTGAAGCGCAGGACACCAAATTGAACACTGAAGCTTTCTTT.

The chain recombines TRBV11-2 with TRBJ2-1, with 11 positions matching TRBD2. Per germline, CDR1 SGHAT and CDR2 FQNNGV. With 8 bases clipped from V and 7 bases from J, the junction kept 7 bases outside the gene matches. The CDR3 consists of 14 residues. The CDR3 region has the DNA TGTGCCAGCCGCCCTAGCGGGGGGAGGAATGAGCAGTTCTTC. The encoded protein is CASRPSGGRNEQFF.